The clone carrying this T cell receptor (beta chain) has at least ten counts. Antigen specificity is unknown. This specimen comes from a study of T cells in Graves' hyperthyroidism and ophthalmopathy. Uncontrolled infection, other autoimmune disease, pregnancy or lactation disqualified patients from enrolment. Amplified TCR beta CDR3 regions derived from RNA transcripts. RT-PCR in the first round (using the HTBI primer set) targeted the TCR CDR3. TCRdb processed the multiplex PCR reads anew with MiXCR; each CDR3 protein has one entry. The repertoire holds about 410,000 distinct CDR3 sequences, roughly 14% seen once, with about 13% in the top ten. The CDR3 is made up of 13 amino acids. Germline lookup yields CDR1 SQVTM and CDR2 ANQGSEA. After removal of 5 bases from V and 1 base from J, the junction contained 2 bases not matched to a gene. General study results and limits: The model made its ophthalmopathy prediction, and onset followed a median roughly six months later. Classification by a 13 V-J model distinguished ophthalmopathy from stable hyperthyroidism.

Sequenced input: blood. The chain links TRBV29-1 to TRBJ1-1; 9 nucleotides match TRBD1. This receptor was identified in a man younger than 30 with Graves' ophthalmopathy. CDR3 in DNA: TGCAGCGTTTCGGGACAGGGGAACACTGAAGCTTTCTTT. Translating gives CSVSGQGNTEAFF.